This T cell receptor beta chain was retrieved from a study of blood T cell repertoires in COVID-19. Study details: Samples taken during acute and convalescent COVID-19 were collected in the United States, Italy and Spain. T cells, B-cell-depleted T cells, or PBMCs provided the cDNA or gDNA that served as material.

In the original analysis: Counts of nucleated cells, estimated from reference gene primer amplification, were obtained. The data were produced by immunoSEQ multiplex PCR, yet TCRdb's version contains in-frame clones alone and is incomplete. That table is the source of V, J and clone size, and D and trimming were worked out from the DNA. The data show around 86,000 clones, with approximately 86% seen just once and around an eighth held by the top ten. V lost 5 bases, J lost 4 bases, and 11 bases lay in between. This CDR3 has 13 amino acids. Germline V CDR1 and CDR2: MDHEN, SYDVKM. The receptor was isolated from a human donor in a cohort sampled during active COVID-19. Sequencing used peripheral blood. V usage is TRBV28 and J usage is TRBJ2-5, with a possible D match to TRBD1 (6 bases). The CDR3 region has the DNA TGTGCCAGCAGTGGACAGTCACGAGAGACCCAGTACTTC. As protein: CASSGQSRETQYF.